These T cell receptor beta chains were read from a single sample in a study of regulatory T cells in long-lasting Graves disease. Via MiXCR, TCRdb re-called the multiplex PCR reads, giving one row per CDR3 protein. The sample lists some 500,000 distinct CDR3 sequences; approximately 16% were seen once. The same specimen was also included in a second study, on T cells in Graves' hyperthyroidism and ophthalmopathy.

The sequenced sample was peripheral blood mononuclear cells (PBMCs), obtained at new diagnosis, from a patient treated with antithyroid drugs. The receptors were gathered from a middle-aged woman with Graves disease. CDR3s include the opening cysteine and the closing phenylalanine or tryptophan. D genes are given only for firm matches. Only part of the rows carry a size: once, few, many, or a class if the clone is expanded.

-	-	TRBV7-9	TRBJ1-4	TGTGCCAGCAGCTTAGGGTTAGCTACAACTAATGAAAAACTGTTTTTT	CASSLGLATTNEKLFF
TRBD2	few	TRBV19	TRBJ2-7	TGTGCCAGTAGTATATTGTTCGGGGGGTCCTCCTACGAGCAGTACTTC	CASSILFGGSSYEQYF
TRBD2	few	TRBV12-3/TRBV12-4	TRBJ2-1	TGTGCCAGCAGCTGGACTAGCGGGGGGGTCCCCCCTGAGCAGTTCTTC	CASSWTSGGVPPEQFF
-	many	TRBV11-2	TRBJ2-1	TGTGCCAGCAGCCGCCTAGGGCGGAATGAGCAGTTCTTC	CASSRLGRNEQFF
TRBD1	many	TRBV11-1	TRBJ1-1	TGTGCCAGCCACTCAAGAGGGGGCTTTAGTACTGAAGCTTTCTTT	CASHSRGGFSTEAFF
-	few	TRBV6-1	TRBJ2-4	TGTGCCAGCAGTGTCCTGACAAACATTCAGTACTTC	CASSVLTNIQYF
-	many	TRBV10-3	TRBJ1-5	TGTGCCATCAGTGAGTCTGGGGGAACTAATCAGCCCCAGCATTTT	CAISESGGTNQPQHF
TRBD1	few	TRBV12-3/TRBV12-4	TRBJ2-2	TGTGCCAGCAACTGGGACAGGAGGACCGGGGAGCTGTTTTTT	CASNWDRRTGELFF
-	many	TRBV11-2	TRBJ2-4	TGTGCCAGCAGCCTAAAAAACATTCAGTACTTC	CASSLKNIQYF
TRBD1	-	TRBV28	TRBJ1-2	TGTGCCAGCAGCCCCGACAGGGAGAACTATGGCTACACCTTC	CASSPDRENYGYTF
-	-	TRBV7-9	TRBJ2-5	TGTGCCAGCAGCCCCCCCCGGACGGGACAAGAGACCCAGTACTTC	CASSPPRTGQETQYF
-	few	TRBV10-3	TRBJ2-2	TGTGCCATCAATGGACCGACGAACACCGGGGAGCTGTTTTTT	CAINGPTNTGELFF
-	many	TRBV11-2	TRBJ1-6	TGTGCCAGCAGCTTAGTCGGTGGAGGGCATTCACCCCTCCACTTT	CASSLVGGGHSPLHF
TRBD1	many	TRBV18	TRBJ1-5	TGTGCCAGCTCAAGGACAGGTACGGCCCAGCATTTT	CASSRTGTAQHF
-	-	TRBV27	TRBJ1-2	TGTGCCAGCAGTTTAGGGTTTTCGGGGGCAAACTATGGCTACACCTTC	CASSLGFSGANYGYTF
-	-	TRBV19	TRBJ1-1	TGTGCCAGTAGTATACGGGGGGGGAACACTGAAGCTTTCTTT	CASSIRGGNTEAFF
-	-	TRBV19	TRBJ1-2	TGTGCCAGTAGTATTTTTCTAGCGGACTATGGCTACACCTTC	CASSIFLADYGYTF
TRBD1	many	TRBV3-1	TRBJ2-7	TGTGCCAGCACCCCAGGGACAGGGGGCTCCGAGCAGTACTTC	CASTPGTGGSEQYF
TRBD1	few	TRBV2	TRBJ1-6	TGTGCCAGCAGGGGGACAGGCGGCGAGAATTCACCCCTCCACTTT	CASRGTGGENSPLHF
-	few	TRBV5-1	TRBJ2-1	TGCGCCAGCAGCTTGGTTACGTTGGGCTCCTACAATGAGCAGTTCTTC	CASSLVTLGSYNEQFF
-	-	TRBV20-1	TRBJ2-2	TGCAGTGCTAGGACCCAACCCGGGGAGCTGTTTTTT	CSARTQPGELFF
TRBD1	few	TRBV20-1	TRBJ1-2	TGCAGTGCTGTACGGACAGGGTCCCTTAATAGTGGCTACACCTTC	CSAVRTGSLNSGYTF
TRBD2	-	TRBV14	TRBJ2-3	TGTGCCAGCAGCCATATTAGCGGGGGTTCAGATACGCAGTATTTT	CASSHISGGSDTQYF
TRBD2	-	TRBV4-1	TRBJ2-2	TGCGCCAGCAGGACCGGGACTAGGAACACCGGGGAGCTGTTTTTT	CASRTGTRNTGELFF
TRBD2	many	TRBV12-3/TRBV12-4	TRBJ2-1	TGTGCCAGCAGGGGGCTAGCGGGGGGCGGGGGGTGGAATGAGCAGTTCTTC	CASRGLAGGGGWNEQFF
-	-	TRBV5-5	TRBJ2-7	TGTGCCAGCAGCTTCTACAGGGCAACGAAAGAACACGAGCAGTACTTC	CASSFYRATKEHEQYF
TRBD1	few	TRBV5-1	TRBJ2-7	TGCGCCAGCAGCAGGACAGGGGAGGTCGGTGAGCAGTACTTC	CASSRTGEVGEQYF
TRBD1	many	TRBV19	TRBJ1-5	TGTGCCAGTAGTTCGGGAGGGGGCGTCAATCAGCCCCAGCATTTT	CASSSGGGVNQPQHF
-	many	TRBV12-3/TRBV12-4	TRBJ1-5	TGTGCCAGCAGTTTAGAGTGGAGCAATCAGCCCCAGCATTTT	CASSLEWSNQPQHF